This TCR beta chain was found in a study of CD8+CD57+ T cells in acquired aplastic anemia. CDR3 and TCR beta VDJ profiling relied on a genomic DNA template. TCRdb ran MiXCR on the reads and lists one entry per CDR3 protein. The table has about 190,000 distinct CDR3 sequences, less than 65% seen once. Of note for this clonotype: Its ends do not fully match the called genes, so a read error is possible.

There are 16 residues in the CDR3. CDR1 is LGHNT, CDR2 FRNRAP, per germline. The chain couples TRBV12-5 to TRBJ2-1; 10 bases match TRBD2. Sequencing input: sorted CD4+, CD8+, or CD8+CD57+ T cells (not recorded which) from PBMCs. This receptor was identified in a human donor in good health, serving as a control. CDR3 protein: CVSGLYPAGGNNEQFF. In DNA form, the CDR3 reads TGTGTTAGTGGTTTGTACCCAGCGGGGGGGAACAATGAGCAGTTCTTC.